What follows are 31 T cell receptor beta chains derived from one specimen sequenced in a study of response to subunit inactivated influenza vaccine. One entry per CDR3 protein, called by TCRdb with MiXCR from the RT-PCR reads. The sample has around 200,000 distinct CDR3 sequences; over 9.5% are singletons. This sample was shared with a second study, whose subject was T cells expressing NK-cell markers. That study reports: Generation of TCR beta cDNA was performed by 5'RACE template switching incorporating UMIs.

Here the sequenced sample was CD8+ T cells sorted from PBMCs, taken 11 to 12 days after vaccination. The receptors shown here come from a man in his forties or fifties who received an inactivated influenza vaccine.

The chain uses TRBV29-1 and TRBJ2-7; unclear D gene. This CDR3 has 15 residues. Germline CDR1 is SQVTM and CDR2 is ANQGSEA. Trimming removed 3 bases at V and 0 bases at J, with 15 bases between. The CDR3, as DNA: TGCAGCGTTGAGATGTCCGGCTCGGGCTCCTACGAGCAGTACTTC. This codes for CSVEMSGSGSYEQYF.

This clonotype came up a few times. In nucleotides, the CDR3 is TGTGCCAGTCCGACACCAGGGGTGAATGGCTACACCTTC. Protein sequence: CASPTPGVNGYTF. The chain joins TRBV7-9 to TRBJ1-2; D perhaps matches TRBD1 (6 bases). The germline gives CDR1 SEHNR, CDR2 FQNEAQ (reference sequence). The CDR3 consists of 13 residues. V gave up 9 bases and J gave up 6 bases, with 17 bases separating them.

V is TRBV20-1 and J is TRBJ2-7; D may be TRBD1 or TRBD2 (5 bases each). The CDR3 totals 15 residues. The germline V and J ends were trimmed by 5 bases and 1 base, with 18 bases remaining between them. Germline lookup yields CDR1 DFQATT and CDR2 SNEGSKA (reference sequence). CDR3 coding DNA: TGCAGTGCTGGCCGTGGGACCTTAAGGTCCTACGAGCAGTACTTC. Translated: CSAGRGTLRSYEQYF.

This clonotype was picked up a small number of times. The CDR3 DNA is TGTGCCAGCAGGGTACGACCCGGGACACTCCTCTACGAGCAGTACTTC. It translates to CASRVRPGTLLYEQYF. The V and J genes are TRBV2 and TRBJ2-7; the D gene is possibly TRBD1 (6 bases). Looked up from germline, CDR1 is SNHLY and CDR2 is FYNNEI. CDR3 length: 16 amino acids. Trimming stripped 6 bases from V and 3 bases from J, with 21 bases between.

The V and J genes are TRBV7-9 and TRBJ2-1, with D unclear. V lost 1 base and J 7 bases, leaving 11 bases between the germline ends. The CDR3 has 14 amino acids. Per the germline V gene, CDR1 is SEHNR and CDR2 is FQNEAQ (reference sequence). The CDR3 DNA reads as TGTGCCAGCAGCTTAGTTACCCCGTTGAATGAGCAGTTCTTC. Residues: CASSLVTPLNEQFF.

This chain joins TRBV25-1 and TRBJ2-7; TRBD1 matches at 8 bases. This CDR3 contains 14 residues. CDR1 is MGHDK and CDR2 is SYGVNS in the germline V gene. V gave up 2 bases and J gave up 5 bases; unmatched junction bases: 5. CDR3 DNA sequence: TGTGCCAGCAGTGAAATCGGACAGGGCGACGAGCAGTACTTC. Encoded protein: CASSEIGQGDEQYF.

The chain couples TRBV6-2 or TRBV6-3 to TRBJ2-7; 8 bases are shared with TRBD1. Germline V lookup: CDR1 MNHEY, CDR2 SVGEGT. This CDR3 contains 14 residues. V lost 7 bases to trimming and J lost 3 bases; unmatched junction nucleotides: 8. Here the CDR3 reads CASNDPGQDYEQYF. The CDR3 coding sequence is TGTGCCAGCAACGACCCGGGACAGGACTACGAGCAGTACTTC.

This clonotype has ten or more counts. The chain joins TRBV4-3 to TRBJ2-1; tentative D call: TRBD1 (7 bases). The CDR3 has 18 residues. The V gene's germline CDR1 is LGHNA and CDR2 YSLEER. The germline V and J ends were trimmed by 4 bases and 9 bases, with 28 bases remaining between them. CDR3 sequence reads: CASSPELQGSIGTAEQFF. DNA of the CDR3: TGCGCCAGCAGCCCTGAACTACAGGGGAGCATCGGGACTGCTGAGCAGTTCTTC.

The chain has TRBV7-8 and TRBJ2-1; 9 nucleotides align to TRBD1. This CDR3 region has 15 residues. V shed 1 base, J shed 7 bases, and the junction held 5 bases outside the gene matches. CDR1 and CDR2 from the germline V gene are SGHVS and FQNEAQ. The CDR3 nucleotides are TGTGCCAGCAGCTTAGATCACAGGGGGCGTAATGAGCAGTTCTTC. Residues: CASSLDHRGRNEQFF. Combining the CDR3 with reference TRBV7-8 and TRBJ2-1 gives the whole variable domain GAGVSQSPRYKVAKRGQDVALRCDPISGHVSLFWYQQALGQGPEFLTYFQNEAQLDKSGLPSDRFFAERPEGSVSTLKIQRTQQEDSAVYLCASSLDHRGRNEQFFGPGTRLTVL.

The gene calls are TRBV5-4 and TRBJ2-3; D is possibly TRBD1 (5 bases). The CDR3 consists of 14 residues. V was pared by 5 bases and J by 6 bases, with 16 bases between. Germline V gene data show CDR1 as SGHNT and CDR2 as YYREEE (reference sequence). The CDR3 coding sequence is TGTGCCAGCAGGCCCGCAGGGAACATGGATACGCAGTATTTT. Its protein is CASRPAGNMDTQYF.

The chain links TRBV12-3 or TRBV12-4 to TRBJ2-1, with D maybe TRBD1 (5 bases). The CDR3 is made up of 14 amino acids. V was shortened by 3 bases and J by 6 bases, with 12 bases between the two germline ends. The CDR3, as DNA: TGTGCCAGCAGTTTTGGGGCTAACCTCAATGAGCAGTTCTTC. It codes for CASSFGANLNEQFF.

The chain is built from TRBV7-2 and TRBJ2-1; D unclear. Germline-derived CDR1 and CDR2 are SGHTA and FQGNSA. This CDR3 is built from 13 residues. Trimming removed 3 bases from V and 8 bases from J, with 11 bases in between. For the CDR3, the DNA is TGTGCCAGCAGCTTGGCCACGGGCCATGAGCAGTTCTTC. Translation: CASSLATGHEQFF.

In this sample, this clonotype turned up many times. This sequence joins TRBV28 and TRBJ2-7; D perhaps matches TRBD1 (5 bases). The V gene's germline CDR1 is MDHEN and CDR2 SYDVKM. The CDR3 contains 15 residues. V lost 2 bases and J lost 4, with 15 bases in between. The CDR3 spells CASSLQGVSSYEQYF. The CDR3 DNA sequence: TGTGCCAGCAGTTTACAGGGCGTTTCTTCGTACGAGCAGTACTTC.

This clonotype was counted at least ten times. V is TRBV24-1 and J is TRBJ2-3, with D unresolved. Trimming took 1 base from V and 5 from J, leaving 6 bases between them. Germline CDR1 is KGHDR and CDR2 is SFDVKD. CDR3 length: 13 amino acids. DNA for the CDR3: TGTGCCACCAGTGATTTAACGAGAGATACGCAGTATTTT. Its translation: CATSDLTRDTQYF.

This clonotype was detected only a few times. The genes are TRBV7-9 and TRBJ2-1, with 8 bases that match TRBD2. Losses at the gene ends were 5 bases for V and 6 bases for J; bases not matched to a gene: 15. Germline-derived CDR1 and CDR2 are SEHNR and FQNEAQ (reference sequence). This CDR3 comprises 17 residues. In nucleotides, the CDR3 is TGTGCCAGCAGCACATTGCCAGCGGGAGTCGGGCTCAATGAGCAGTTCTTC. Its translation: CASSTLPAGVGLNEQFF.

CDR3 sequence (DNA): TGTGCCAGCACTCTAGGACTAGCGAGTATCACAGATACGCAGTATTTT. Protein sequence: CASTLGLASITDTQYF. The chain uses TRBV2 and TRBJ2-3; 9 bases are shared with TRBD2. The CDR3 consists of 16 residues. V trimming: 7 bases; J trimming: 2 bases; junction bases outside the gene matches: 10. The germline V gene encodes CDR1 SNHLY and CDR2 FYNNEI.

This chain joins TRBV11-2 and TRBJ2-7; D unresolved. V was trimmed by 3 bases and J by 3 bases, leaving 9 bases between them. Germline values: CDR1 SGHAT, CDR2 FQNNGV. The CDR3 is 13 residues long. Here the CDR3 DNA reads TGTGCCAGCAGCTTGGGATACAGCTACGAGCAGTACTTC. It encodes CASSLGYSYEQYF.

The table lists this clonotype with a few counts. The V and J genes are TRBV6-2 or TRBV6-3 and TRBJ1-6; weak D call: TRBD1 (5 bases). Germline V gene sequence: CDR1 MNHEY, CDR2 SVGEGT. The CDR3 extends over 16 amino acids. V lost 5 bases to trimming and J lost 3 bases, with 14 bases between them. CDR3 residues: CASSEDGGDYNSPLHF. CDR3 bases: TGTGCCAGCAGTGAGGACGGGGGGGACTATAATTCACCCCTCCACTTT.

This clonotype was recorded at least ten times. The V call is TRBV25-1, the J call TRBJ1-2; the match to TRBD1 covers 8 bases. Germline lookup yields CDR1 MGHDK and CDR2 SYGVNS. The CDR3 has 15 residues. Trimming removed 1 base from V and 4 bases from J; junction bases left unmatched: 5. The CDR3 DNA follows: TGTGCCAGCAGTGAATCGGCAGGGGGCATCTATGGCTACACCTTC. Amino acid sequence: CASSESAGGIYGYTF.

This clonotype was seen repeatedly, ten times or more. This sequence joins TRBV2 and TRBJ2-7; perhaps TRBD1 as D (5 bases). V lost 4 bases to trimming and J lost 2 bases, with 6 bases between them. This CDR3 has 12 amino acids. Germline V gene sequence: CDR1 SNHLY, CDR2 FYNNEI. The CDR3 sequence: CASSVRAYEQYF. Here the CDR3 DNA reads TGTGCCAGCAGTGTCAGGGCCTACGAGCAGTACTTC.

This clonotype was counted a few times. The rearrangement joins TRBV18 to TRBJ2-1; a possible D gene is TRBD2 (6 bases). Trimming removed 6 bases at V and 15 bases at J, with 15 bases between. CDR1 is KGHSH, CDR2 LQKENI, per germline. The CDR3 contains 11 residues. The CDR3 DNA reads as TGTGCCAGCTCTCCGGGAGATTTTCCGTTCTTC. Translation gives CASSPGDFPFF.

This clonotype was counted between two and nine times. The chain carries TRBV4-2 and TRBJ2-1; TRBD2 aligns across 8 bases. This CDR3 is 18 amino acids long. Germline values: CDR1 LGHNA, CDR2 YNFKEQ. J lost 4 bases, V lost 0 bases, and 11 bases had no gene match. CDR3 bases: TGTGCCAGCAGCCAAGAATTTGGGGGGCTAGCGGGTTACAATGAGCAGTTCTTC. Translating it yields CASSQEFGGLAGYNEQFF.

A word on this clonotype: The germline gene is not matched at one end of the junction; a read error may be the cause. The J gene is TRBJ1-1, the V gene TRBV4-2, with 7 bases lining up with TRBD1. CDR1 is LGHNA, CDR2 YNFKEQ, per germline. The CDR3 runs to 18 residues. CDR3 amino acids: CTSSQDPGTANRNTEAFF. Here the CDR3 DNA reads TGTACCAGCAGCCAAGACCCCGGGACAGCGAATCGGAACACTGAAGCTTTCTTT.

This clonotype has more than one count but fewer than ten. V usage is TRBV6-2 or TRBV6-3 and J usage is TRBJ1-5; TRBD1 matches at 9 bases. The CDR3 is made up of 16 amino acids. CDR1 MNHEY and CDR2 SVGEGT come from the germline V gene. With V trimmed by 0 bases and J by 6 bases, 6 bases remained unmatched. In DNA form, the CDR3 reads TGTGCCAGCAGTTACTCTCCGGGACAGGGAGTTCAGCCCCAGCATTTT. Its protein is CASSYSPGQGVQPQHF.

This clonotype was observed a handful of times. This sequence joins TRBV14 and TRBJ2-3; tentatively, D is TRBD2 (5 bases). Germline assignment: CDR1 SGHDN and CDR2 FVKESK. The CDR3 spans 15 residues. The ends were cut back, 0 bases at V and 6 bases at J, with 13 bases in the middle. The CDR3 sequence: CASSQDWLAGDTQYF. In nucleotides, the CDR3 is TGTGCCAGCAGCCAAGATTGGCTAGCAGGTGATACGCAGTATTTT.

This clonotype was detected many times. The genes are TRBV10-3 and TRBJ2-1; 8 bases are shared with TRBD2. CDR1 is ENHRY, CDR2 SYGVKD, per germline. The CDR3 has 14 amino acids. With V trimmed by 8 bases and J by 3 bases, 6 bases remained unmatched. This chain's CDR3 is CAIESSGSYNEQFF. CDR3 DNA: TGTGCCATCGAGTCCAGCGGGAGCTACAATGAGCAGTTCTTC.

The V gene is TRBV4-3, the J gene TRBJ2-2; D remains ambiguous. The CDR3 covers 15 residues. V lost 0 bases to trimming and J lost 1 base, with 6 bases between them. CDR1 is LGHNA and CDR2 is YSLEER in the germline V gene. The CDR3, as DNA: TGCGCCAGCAGCCAAGAGTTCCTGAACACCGGGGAGCTGTTTTTT. Its translation is CASSQEFLNTGELFF.

This clonotype turned up a few times. V usage is TRBV9 and J usage is TRBJ2-7; D gene uncertain. Germline loops: CDR1 SGDLS, CDR2 YYNGEE. The CDR3 has 15 amino acids. With 2 bases removed from V and 5 bases from J, the gap between germline ends came to 17 bases. CDR3 sequence (DNA): TGTGCCAGCAGCGTCGTCAGTCGACCCTTAAACGAGCAGTACTTC. Its translation is CASSVVSRPLNEQYF.

This clonotype was detected ten times or more. The J gene is TRBJ2-7, the V gene TRBV29-1; TRBD2 matches at 8 bases. There are 15 residues in the CDR3. The germline CDR1 and CDR2 sequences are SQVTM and ANQGSEA. The V and J ends lost 6 bases and 2 bases, in that order; junction bases with no gene match: 12. CDR3 loop: CSVPGGGGRAYEQYF. DNA for the CDR3: TGCAGCGTCCCGGGGGGGGGCGGAAGGGCCTACGAGCAGTACTTC.

V gene TRBV5-5 combines with J gene TRBJ1-2; D unclear. This CDR3 region has 16 residues. From germline, CDR1 is SGHKS and CDR2 YYEKEE (reference sequence). Trimming took off 0 bases at V and 1 base at J, with 13 bases between the two ends. In nucleotides, the CDR3 is TGTGCCAGCAGCTTGGTATTGAGGAAAATTAACTATGGCTACACCTTC. Translating it yields CASSLVLRKINYGYTF.

Ten or more counts support this clonotype. V gene TRBV20-1 combines with J gene TRBJ2-1; D possibly uses TRBD1 or TRBD2 (5 bases each). Germline V lookup: CDR1 DFQATT, CDR2 SNEGSKA (reference sequence). V was clipped by 2 bases and J by 14 bases, with 19 bases between them. The CDR3 sequence is 13 residues long. This CDR3 reads CSARFLHGTGEFF. The CDR3 region has the DNA TGCAGTGCTAGATTCCTCCATGGGACCGGGGAGTTCTTC.